The 22 T cell receptor beta chains below all came from one sample that was sequenced in a study of blood T cell repertoires in COVID-19. Libraries were prepared by immunoSEQ multiplex PCR; TCRdb keeps only in-frame clonotypes and omits some of them. The sample yields over 300,000 clones, 88% seen once. The sequencing input was PBMCs or T cells enriched from blood (not recorded which). These receptors originate from a woman between 25 and 40 years old with acute COVID-19.

This rearrangement joins TRBV24-1 to TRBJ2-2; 8 bases align to TRBD1. This CDR3 is built from 13 residues. The germline CDR1 and CDR2 sequences are KGHDR and SFDVKD. The V gene end was trimmed by 6 bases and the J gene end by 5 bases; junction bases not matched to a gene: 1. The CDR3 DNA reads as TGTGCCACCAGTCAGGGGGCTACCGGGGAGCTGTTTTTT. It is translated as CATSQGATGELFF.

V gene TRBV7-9 combines with J gene TRBJ1-2; 11 bases agree with TRBD1. The trim removed 4 bases at V and 4 bases at J, leaving 8 bases unmatched. The CDR3 consists of 16 residues. Germline-derived CDR1 and CDR2 are SEHNR and FQNEAQ (reference sequence). In DNA form, the CDR3 reads TGTGCCAGCAGCTCCGGACAGGGGGCGATTTTCTATGGCTACACCTTC. It codes for CASSSGQGAIFYGYTF.

The gene calls are TRBV24-1 and TRBJ2-2, with 11 positions matching TRBD2. V gave up 4 bases and J gave up 3 bases; unmatched junction bases: 3. This CDR3 has 16 amino acids. The germline V gene encodes CDR1 KGHDR and CDR2 SFDVKD. The CDR3 sequence is CATSDTSGGDTGELFF. DNA of the CDR3: TGTGCCACCAGTGACACTAGCGGGGGAGACACCGGGGAGCTGTTTTTT.

This chain links TRBV4-3 with TRBJ1-2, with unresolved D. Germline CDR1 reads LGHNA; CDR2 reads YSLEER. CDR3 length: 15 amino acids. Between the trimmed V and J ends, which lost 1 base and 2 bases, there was a span of 11 bases. The CDR3 region is CASSQVTEVNYGYTF. DNA of the CDR3: TGCGCCAGCAGCCAAGTGACGGAGGTGAACTATGGCTACACCTTC.

The CDR3 loop is CASSLFGGMNTEAFF. In nucleotides, the CDR3 is TGTGCCAGCAGCTTATTCGGGGGAATGAACACTGAAGCTTTCTTT. The chain has TRBV7-3 and TRBJ1-1; tentatively, D is TRBD1 (5 bases). With 2 bases removed from V and 0 bases from J, the gap between germline ends came to 10 bases. The germline gives CDR1 SGHTA, CDR2 FQGTGA. The CDR3 covers 15 residues.

V is TRBV19 and J is TRBJ2-1, with TRBD1 matching 8 bases. CDR3 length: 16 residues. Germline V gene data show CDR1 as LNHDA and CDR2 as SQIVND (reference sequence). V lost 4 bases to trimming and J lost 7 bases; unmatched junction nucleotides: 12. The CDR3 here is CASSTADRVVHNEQFF. The DNA of the CDR3 is TGTGCCAGTAGTACTGCGGACAGGGTAGTTCATAATGAGCAGTTCTTC.

The chain employs TRBV2 and TRBJ1-4, with a possible D match to TRBD1 (5 bases). Germline lookup yields CDR1 SNHLY and CDR2 FYNNEI. The V and J ends lost 1 base and 6 bases respectively, with 12 bases between them. This CDR3 has 15 residues. The CDR3 reads CASSEDGGIYEKLFF. CDR3 sequence (DNA): TGTGCCAGCAGTGAAGACGGGGGAATTTATGAAAAACTGTTTTTT.

On this clone: The same CDR3 can be traced to other DNA sequences in this sample. This chain uses TRBV5-1 with TRBJ2-7; D might be TRBD2 (6 bases). The CDR3 is 15 residues long. V shed 4 bases and J shed 0 bases, with 14 bases lying between them. Looked up from germline, CDR1 is SGHRS and CDR2 is YFSETQ. Written as DNA, the CDR3 is TGCGCCAGCAGCGCGGGGACGGGCAGCTCCTACGAGCAGTACTTC. This gives the protein CASSAGTGSSYEQYF.

In DNA form, the CDR3 reads TGTGCCAGCAGCAGGACAGGACATGACGGTCAGCCCCAGCATTTT. Translated, it gives CASSRTGHDGQPQHF. V and J are TRBV6-5 and TRBJ1-5, with 7 bases identical to TRBD1. The length of the CDR3 is 15 residues. Trimming cost V 6 bases and J 6 bases; bases outside gene matches: 11. Germline V CDR1 and CDR2: MNHEY, SVGAGI.

The chain uses TRBV4-2 and TRBJ2-1, with a possible D match to TRBD2 (6 bases). Per the germline V gene, CDR1 is LGHNA and CDR2 is YNFKEQ. The CDR3 contains 16 residues. The V gene lost 2 bases and the J gene lost 0 bases, with 11 bases spanning the gap. In nucleotides, the CDR3 is TGTGCCAGCAGCCAATTTCTGGGAGGCTCCTACAATGAGCAGTTCTTC. This translates into CASSQFLGGSYNEQFF.

V usage is TRBV12-3 or TRBV12-4 and J usage is TRBJ1-1, with D unresolved. Trimming cost V 5 bases and J 1 base, with 8 bases left between them. The CDR3 is 13 amino acids. Here the CDR3 reads CASSLTPNTEAFF. The CDR3 DNA follows: TGTGCCAGCAGTCTGACACCGAACACTGAAGCTTTCTTT.

A remark on this clone: Other DNA sequences in this sample translate to the same CDR3. The chain is built from TRBV6-1 and TRBJ1-5; a possible D gene is TRBD1 (5 bases). The CDR3 consists of 13 residues. Deletions cut 0 bases from V and 6 bases from J, with 6 bases between. Germline values: CDR1 MNHNS, CDR2 SASEGT. CDR3 bases: TGTGCCAGCAGTGAAGCGGGGGGTCAGCCCCAGCATTTT. Translated, it gives CASSEAGGQPQHF.

The chain couples TRBV18 to TRBJ1-5; no firm D call. Trimming cost V 4 bases and J 1 base, with 11 bases left between them. Per germline, CDR1 KGHSH and CDR2 LQKENI. The CDR3 spans 15 residues. CDR3 in amino acids: CASSRIGDSNQPQHF. CDR3 bases: TGTGCCAGCTCACGGATAGGAGACAGCAATCAGCCCCAGCATTTT.

The chain carries TRBV6-5 and TRBJ1-1; no clear D gene. This CDR3 has 15 amino acids. V dropped 2 bases and J dropped 1 base, with 11 bases sitting between them. Germline-derived CDR1 and CDR2 are MNHEY and SVGAGI. The CDR3 DNA reads as TGTGCCAGCAGTTACGGCCGGGTAGGGAACACTGAAGCTTTCTTT. It translates to CASSYGRVGNTEAFF.

The V gene is TRBV4-1, the J gene TRBJ1-1; D is perhaps TRBD1 (6 bases). The CDR3 length is 12 residues. V lost 2 bases and J lost 7, with 8 bases in between. Germline values: CDR1 MGHRA, CDR2 YSYEKL. This CDR3 reads CASSQQGFEAFF. CDR3 sequence (DNA): TGCGCCAGCAGCCAACAGGGGTTTGAAGCTTTCTTT.

The rearrangement joins TRBV6-2 or TRBV6-3 to TRBJ1-2, with a tentative D call TRBD1 (6 bases). The germline V and J ends were trimmed by 2 bases and 2 bases, with 18 bases remaining between them. Per germline, CDR1 MNHEY and CDR2 SVGEGT. The CDR3 is 17 amino acids. The chain's CDR3 is CASSYRGIVRPNYGYTF. CDR3 in DNA: TGTGCCAGCAGTTACAGGGGGATCGTGAGACCCAACTATGGCTACACCTTC.

This clone was recorded a few times. This sequence joins TRBV5-6 and TRBJ1-1; D is undetermined. This CDR3 has 13 residues. CDR1 and CDR2 from the germline V gene are SGHDT and YYEEEE. The ends were cut back, 2 bases at V and 5 bases at J, with 10 bases in the middle. Here the CDR3 reads CASSFSGLTEAFF. CDR3 DNA sequence: TGTGCCAGCAGCTTTTCGGGATTGACTGAAGCTTTCTTT.

The chain combines TRBV18 with TRBJ2-7, with 11 bases aligning to TRBD1. CDR1 is KGHSH, CDR2 LQKENI, per germline. This CDR3 region has 16 residues. With V trimmed by 3 bases and J by 2 bases, 6 bases remained unmatched. The CDR3 is CASSPRDRGFPYEQYF. Here the CDR3 DNA reads TGTGCCAGCTCACCCAGGGACAGGGGGTTCCCCTACGAGCAGTACTTC.

The chain is built from TRBV15 and TRBJ1-6; D is perhaps TRBD1 (6 bases). The length of the CDR3 is 17 residues. Per the germline V gene, CDR1 is LNHNV and CDR2 is YYDKDF (reference sequence). V lost 0 bases to trimming and J lost 6 bases, with 15 bases between them. CDR3 sequence: CATSRDATGWANSPLHF. DNA for the CDR3: TGTGCCACCAGCAGAGACGCCACAGGGTGGGCTAATTCACCCCTCCACTTT.

The J gene is TRBJ2-7, the V gene TRBV27, with D possibly matching TRBD2 (7 bases). Trimming took 2 bases from V and 7 from J, leaving 18 bases between them. The CDR3 is made up of 15 amino acids. The germline V gene has CDR1 MNHEY and CDR2 SMNVEV (reference sequence). CDR3 in amino acids: CASSLRGGPFAEQYF. The CDR3 DNA follows: TGTGCCAGCAGTTTACGCGGGGGCCCTTTCGCGGAGCAGTACTTC.

The J gene is TRBJ1-1, the V gene TRBV6-6; no definite D call. Deletions cut 7 bases from V and 11 bases from J, with 20 bases between. This CDR3 comprises 13 residues. Germline lookup yields CDR1 MNHNY and CDR2 SVGAGI (reference sequence). For the CDR3, the DNA is TGTGCCAGCATAGACCCGGGGATAGTAGGGGCTTTCTTT. As protein: CASIDPGIVGAFF.

The chain carries TRBV10-3 and TRBJ2-2; a possible D gene is TRBD2 (7 bases). Between the trimmed V and J ends, which lost 2 bases and 2 bases, there was a span of 21 bases. The germline V gene encodes CDR1 ENHRY and CDR2 SYGVKD. CDR3 length equals 19 residues. CDR3 bases: TGTGCCATCAGTGAGACCAAGGGTCGGCGGGGGCCAAACACCGGGGAGCTGTTTTTT. This encodes CAISETKGRRGPNTGELFF.